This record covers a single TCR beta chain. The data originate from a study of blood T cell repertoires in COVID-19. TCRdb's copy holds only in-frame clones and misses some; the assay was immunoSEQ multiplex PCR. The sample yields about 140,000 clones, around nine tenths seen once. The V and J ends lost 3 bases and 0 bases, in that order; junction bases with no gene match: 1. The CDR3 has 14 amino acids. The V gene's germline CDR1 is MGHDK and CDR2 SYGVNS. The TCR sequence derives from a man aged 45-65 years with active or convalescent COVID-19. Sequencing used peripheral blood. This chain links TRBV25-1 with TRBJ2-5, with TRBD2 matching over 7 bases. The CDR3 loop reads CASSERENQETQYF. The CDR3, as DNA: TGTGCCAGCAGTGAGCGGGAGAACCAAGAGACCCAGTACTTC.